This note documents a single T cell receptor beta chain sequence. These data are taken from a study of cytomegalovirus exposure and HLA in healthy donors. PCR employed 60 Vbeta and 13 Jbeta primers. Assay: immunoSEQ multiplex PCR; the TCRdb copy retains only in-frame clones and omits some. The table records over 65,000 clones, 75% of them present only once. Sequenced: PBMCs. The receptor was derived from a woman in her twenties or thirties in good health and CMV-seropositive.

The CDR3 region is CASSGKTSGSSGVTTDTQYF. The DNA for the CDR3 is TGTGCCAGCAGTGGAAAGACTAGCGGGAGTTCGGGGGTTACCACAGATACGCAGTATTTT. The chain links TRBV6-1 to TRBJ2-3, with 12 positions matching TRBD2. The length of the CDR3 is 20 residues. Per germline, CDR1 MNHNS and CDR2 SASEGT. The V gene end was trimmed by 4 bases and the J gene end by 2 bases; junction bases not matched to a gene: 16.